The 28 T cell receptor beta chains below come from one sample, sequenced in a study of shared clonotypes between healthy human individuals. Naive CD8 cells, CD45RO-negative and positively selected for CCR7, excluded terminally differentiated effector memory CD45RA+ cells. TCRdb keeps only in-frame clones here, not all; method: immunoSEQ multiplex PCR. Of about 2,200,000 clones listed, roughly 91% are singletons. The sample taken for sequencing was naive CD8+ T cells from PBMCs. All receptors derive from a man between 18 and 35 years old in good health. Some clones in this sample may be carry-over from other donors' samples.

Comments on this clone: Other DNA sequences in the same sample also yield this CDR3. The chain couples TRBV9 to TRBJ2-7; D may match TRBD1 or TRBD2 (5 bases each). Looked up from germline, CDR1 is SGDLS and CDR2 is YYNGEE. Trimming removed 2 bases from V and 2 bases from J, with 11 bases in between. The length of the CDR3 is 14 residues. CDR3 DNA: TGTGCCAGCAGCGTCACCGGGGCTCCCTACGAGCAGTACTTC. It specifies CASSVTGAPYEQYF.

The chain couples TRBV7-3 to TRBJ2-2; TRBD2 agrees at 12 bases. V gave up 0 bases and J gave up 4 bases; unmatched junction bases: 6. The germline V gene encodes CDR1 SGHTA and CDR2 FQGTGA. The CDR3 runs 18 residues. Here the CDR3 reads CASSLTGGLAGITGELFF. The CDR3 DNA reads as TGTGCCAGCAGCTTAACAGGAGGACTAGCGGGGATCACCGGGGAGCTGTTTTTT.

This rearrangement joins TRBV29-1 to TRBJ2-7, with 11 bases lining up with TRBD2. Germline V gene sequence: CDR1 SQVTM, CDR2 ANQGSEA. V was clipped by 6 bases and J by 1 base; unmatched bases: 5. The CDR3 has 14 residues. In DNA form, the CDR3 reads TGCAGCGTAGCTCTAGCGGGAGGTTCCTACGAGCAGTACTTC. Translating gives CSVALAGGSYEQYF.

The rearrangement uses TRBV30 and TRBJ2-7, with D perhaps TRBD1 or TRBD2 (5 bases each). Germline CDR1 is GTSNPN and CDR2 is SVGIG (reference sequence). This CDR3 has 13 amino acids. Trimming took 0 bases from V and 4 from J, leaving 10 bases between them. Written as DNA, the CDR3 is TGTGCCTGGAGTGTAATCGGGGCTTACGAGCAGTACTTC. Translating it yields CAWSVIGAYEQYF.

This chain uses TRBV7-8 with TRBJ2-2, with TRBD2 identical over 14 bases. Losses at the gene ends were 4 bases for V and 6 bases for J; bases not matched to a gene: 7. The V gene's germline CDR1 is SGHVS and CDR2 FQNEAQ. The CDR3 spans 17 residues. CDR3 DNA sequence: TGTGCCAGCAGCTGGGAGGGACTAGCGGGAGTATCCGGGGAGCTGTTTTTT. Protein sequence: CASSWEGLAGVSGELFF.

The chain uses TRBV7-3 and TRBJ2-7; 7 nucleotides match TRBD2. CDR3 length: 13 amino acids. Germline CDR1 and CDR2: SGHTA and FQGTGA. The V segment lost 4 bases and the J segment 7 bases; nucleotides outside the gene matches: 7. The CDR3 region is CASSWDQGGEQYF. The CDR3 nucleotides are TGTGCCAGCAGCTGGGATCAGGGAGGGGAGCAGTACTTC.

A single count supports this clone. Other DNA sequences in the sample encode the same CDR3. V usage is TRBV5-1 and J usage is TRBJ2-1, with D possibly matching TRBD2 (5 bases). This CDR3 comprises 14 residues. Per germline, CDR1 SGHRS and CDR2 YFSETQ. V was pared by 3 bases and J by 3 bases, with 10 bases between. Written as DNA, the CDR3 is TGCGCCAGCAGCTCCAGCGGAGGCTACAATGAGCAGTTCTTC. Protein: CASSSSGGYNEQFF.

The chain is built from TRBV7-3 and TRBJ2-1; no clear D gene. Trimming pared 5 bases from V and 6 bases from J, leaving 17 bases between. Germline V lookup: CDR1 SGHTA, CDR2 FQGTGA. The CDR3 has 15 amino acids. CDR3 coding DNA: TGTGCCAGCAGCCCGTCCCATAGTTCAGTCAATGAGCAGTTCTTC. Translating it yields CASSPSHSSVNEQFF.

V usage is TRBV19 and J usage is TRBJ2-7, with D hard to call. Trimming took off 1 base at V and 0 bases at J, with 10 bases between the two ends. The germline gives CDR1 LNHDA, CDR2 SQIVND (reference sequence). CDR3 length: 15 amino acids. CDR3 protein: CASSIAHTTSYEQYF. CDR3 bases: TGTGCCAGTAGTATAGCCCACACGACCTCCTACGAGCAGTACTTC.

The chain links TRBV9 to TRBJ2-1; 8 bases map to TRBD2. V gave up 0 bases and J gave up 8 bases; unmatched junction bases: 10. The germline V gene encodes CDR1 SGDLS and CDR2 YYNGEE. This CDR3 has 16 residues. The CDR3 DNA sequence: TGTGCCAGCAGCGTAGCTGGCGGGAGGACCAAGGATGAGCAGTTCTTC. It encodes CASSVAGGRTKDEQFF.

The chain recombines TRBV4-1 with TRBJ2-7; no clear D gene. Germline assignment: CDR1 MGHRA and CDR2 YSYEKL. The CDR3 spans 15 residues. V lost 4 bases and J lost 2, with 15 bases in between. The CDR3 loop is CASSPTLATTYEQYF. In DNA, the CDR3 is TGCGCCAGCAGCCCCACCCTGGCCACTACCTACGAGCAGTACTTC.

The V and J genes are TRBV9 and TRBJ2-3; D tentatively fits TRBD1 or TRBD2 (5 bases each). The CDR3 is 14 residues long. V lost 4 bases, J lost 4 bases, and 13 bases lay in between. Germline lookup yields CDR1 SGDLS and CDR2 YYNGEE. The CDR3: CASSPSGGADTQYF. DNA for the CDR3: TGTGCCAGCAGCCCGAGTGGGGGAGCAGATACGCAGTATTTT.

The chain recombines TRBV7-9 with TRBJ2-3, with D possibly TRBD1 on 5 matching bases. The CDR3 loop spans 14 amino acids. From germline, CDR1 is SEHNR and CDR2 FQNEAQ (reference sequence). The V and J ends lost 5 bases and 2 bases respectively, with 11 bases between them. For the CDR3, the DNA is TGTGCCAGCAGCCAGATTGGGGCCACAGATACGCAGTATTTT. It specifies CASSQIGATDTQYF. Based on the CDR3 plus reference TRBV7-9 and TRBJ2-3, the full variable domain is DTGVSQNPRHKITKRGQNVTFRCDPISEHNRLYWYRQTLGQGPEFLTYFQNEAQLEKSRLLSDRFSAERPKGSFSTLEIQRTEQGDSAMYLCASSQIGATDTQYFGPGTRLTVL.

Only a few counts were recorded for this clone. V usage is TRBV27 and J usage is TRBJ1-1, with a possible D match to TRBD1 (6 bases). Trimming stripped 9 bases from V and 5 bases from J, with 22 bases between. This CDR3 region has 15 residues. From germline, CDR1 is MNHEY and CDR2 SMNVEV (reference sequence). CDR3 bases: TGTGCCAGGGGGGCTTATGACAGGAGTAAAACTGAAGCTTTCTTT. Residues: CARGAYDRSKTEAFF.

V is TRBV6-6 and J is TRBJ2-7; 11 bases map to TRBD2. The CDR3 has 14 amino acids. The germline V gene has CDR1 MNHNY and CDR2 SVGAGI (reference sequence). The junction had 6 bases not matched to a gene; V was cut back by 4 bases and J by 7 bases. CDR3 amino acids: CASSLPGLAEEQYF. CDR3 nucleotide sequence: TGTGCCAGCAGTTTACCGGGACTAGCGGAAGAGCAGTACTTC.

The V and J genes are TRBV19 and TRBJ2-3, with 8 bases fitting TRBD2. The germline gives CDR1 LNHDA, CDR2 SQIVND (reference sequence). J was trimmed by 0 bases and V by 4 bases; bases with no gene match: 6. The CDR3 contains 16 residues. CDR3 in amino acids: CASSTIAGTSTDTQYF. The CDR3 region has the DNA TGTGCCAGTAGTACCATAGCGGGAACTAGCACAGATACGCAGTATTTT.

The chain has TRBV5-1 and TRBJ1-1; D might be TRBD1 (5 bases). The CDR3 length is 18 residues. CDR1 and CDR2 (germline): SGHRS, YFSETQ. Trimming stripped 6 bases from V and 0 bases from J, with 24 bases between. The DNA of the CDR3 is TGCGCCAGCAACCCCGGGACGGCCTCATTTTACATGAACACTGAAGCTTTCTTT. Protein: CASNPGTASFYMNTEAFF.

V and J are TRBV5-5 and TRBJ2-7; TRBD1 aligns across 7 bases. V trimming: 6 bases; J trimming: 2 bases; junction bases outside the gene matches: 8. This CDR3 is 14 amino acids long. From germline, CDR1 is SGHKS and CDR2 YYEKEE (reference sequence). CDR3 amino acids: CASNWDQGAYEQYF. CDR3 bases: TGTGCCAGCAACTGGGATCAGGGGGCCTACGAGCAGTACTTC.

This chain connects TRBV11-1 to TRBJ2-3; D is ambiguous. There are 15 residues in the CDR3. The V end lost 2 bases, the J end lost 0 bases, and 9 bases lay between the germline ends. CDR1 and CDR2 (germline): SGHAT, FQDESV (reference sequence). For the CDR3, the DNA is TGTGCCAGCAGCTTATCGGCGGTTAGCACAGATACGCAGTATTTT. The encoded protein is CASSLSAVSTDTQYF.

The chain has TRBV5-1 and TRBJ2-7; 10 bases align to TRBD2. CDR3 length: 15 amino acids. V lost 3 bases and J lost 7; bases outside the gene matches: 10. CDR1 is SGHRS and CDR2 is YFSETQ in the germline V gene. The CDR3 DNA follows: TGCGCCAGCAGCTGGCTAGCGGGAGAGGCGGTTGAGCAGTACTTC. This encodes CASSWLAGEAVEQYF.

The CDR3 sequence is CASSQGLGMIQFF. The CDR3 DNA sequence: TGCGCCAGCAGCCAAGGACTGGGAATGATCCAGTTCTTC. V and J are TRBV4-3 and TRBJ2-1; D unresolved. CDR3 length: 13 amino acids. V shed 1 base and J shed 13 bases, with 14 bases lying between them. Germline V gene data show CDR1 as LGHNA and CDR2 as YSLEER.

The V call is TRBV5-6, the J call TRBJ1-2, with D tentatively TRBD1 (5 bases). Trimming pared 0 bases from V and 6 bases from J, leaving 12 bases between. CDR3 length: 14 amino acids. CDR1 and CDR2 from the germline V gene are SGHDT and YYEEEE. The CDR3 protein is CASSLVRGGNGYTF. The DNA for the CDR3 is TGTGCCAGCAGCTTGGTTAGGGGTGGCAATGGCTACACCTTC.

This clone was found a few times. As DNA, the CDR3 is TGTGCCAGCAGCTTGGACAGCTCTGGAAACACCATATATTTT. Translation gives CASSLDSSGNTIYF. The V gene is TRBV5-4, the J gene TRBJ1-3, with D uncertain. Germline V lookup: CDR1 SGHNT, CDR2 YYREEE (reference sequence). V was clipped by 0 bases and J by 0 bases, with 4 bases between them. This CDR3 is built from 14 residues.

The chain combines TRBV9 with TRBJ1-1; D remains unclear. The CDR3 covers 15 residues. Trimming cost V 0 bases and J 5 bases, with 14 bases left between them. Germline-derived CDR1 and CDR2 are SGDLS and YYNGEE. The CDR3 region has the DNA TGTGCCAGCAGCGTAGTTGAGAGCCCGGCGACTGAAGCTTTCTTT. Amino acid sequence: CASSVVESPATEAFF.

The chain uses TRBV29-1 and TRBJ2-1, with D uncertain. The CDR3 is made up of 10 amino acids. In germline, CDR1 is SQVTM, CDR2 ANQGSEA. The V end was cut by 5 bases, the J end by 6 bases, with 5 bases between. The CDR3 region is CSVSINEQFF. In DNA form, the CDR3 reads TGCAGCGTTTCTATCAATGAGCAGTTCTTC.

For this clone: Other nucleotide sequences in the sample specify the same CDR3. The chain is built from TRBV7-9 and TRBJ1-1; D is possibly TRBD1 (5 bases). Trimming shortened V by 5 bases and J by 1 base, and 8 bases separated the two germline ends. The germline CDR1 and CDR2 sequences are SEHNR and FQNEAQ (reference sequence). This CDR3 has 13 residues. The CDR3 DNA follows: TGTGCCAGCAGCAGGGGTCCGAACACTGAAGCTTTCTTT. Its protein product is CASSRGPNTEAFF.

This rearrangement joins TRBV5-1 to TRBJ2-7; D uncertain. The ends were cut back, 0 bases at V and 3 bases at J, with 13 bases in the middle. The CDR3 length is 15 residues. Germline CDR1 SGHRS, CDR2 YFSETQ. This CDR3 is CASSLEQPSYYEQYF. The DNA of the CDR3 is TGCGCCAGCAGCTTGGAACAGCCATCCTACTACGAGCAGTACTTC.

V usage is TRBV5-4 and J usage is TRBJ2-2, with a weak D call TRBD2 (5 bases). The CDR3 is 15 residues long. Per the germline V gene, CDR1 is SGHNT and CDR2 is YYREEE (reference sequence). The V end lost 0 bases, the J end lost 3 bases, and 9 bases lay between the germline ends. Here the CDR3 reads CASSLAPGYTGELFF. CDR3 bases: TGTGCCAGCAGCTTGGCCCCGGGATACACCGGGGAGCTGTTTTTT.